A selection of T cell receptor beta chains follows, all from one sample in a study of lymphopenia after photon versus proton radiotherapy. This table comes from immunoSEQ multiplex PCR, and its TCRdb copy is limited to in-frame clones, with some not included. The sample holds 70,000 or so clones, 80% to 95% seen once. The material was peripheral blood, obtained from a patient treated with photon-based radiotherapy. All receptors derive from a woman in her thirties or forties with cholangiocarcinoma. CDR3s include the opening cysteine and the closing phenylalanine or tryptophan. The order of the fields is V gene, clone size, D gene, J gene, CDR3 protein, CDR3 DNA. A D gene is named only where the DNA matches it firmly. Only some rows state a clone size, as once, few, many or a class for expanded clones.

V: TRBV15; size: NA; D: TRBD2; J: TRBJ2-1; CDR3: CATSRDRLAEQFF; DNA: TGTGCCACCAGCAGAGATCGGCTAGCGGAACAGTTCTTC
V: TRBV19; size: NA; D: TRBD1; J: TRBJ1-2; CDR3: CASNRQGDGYTF; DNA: TGTGCCAGTAACCGTCAGGGGGATGGCTACACCTTC
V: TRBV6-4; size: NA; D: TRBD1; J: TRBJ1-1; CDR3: CASSRTGDTEAFF; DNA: TGTGCCAGCAGCCGGACAGGGGACACTGAAGCTTTCTTT
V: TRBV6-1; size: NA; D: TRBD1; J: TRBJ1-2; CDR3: CASSETGTANYGYTF; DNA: TGTGCCAGCAGTGAAACCGGGACAGCTAACTATGGCTACACCTTC
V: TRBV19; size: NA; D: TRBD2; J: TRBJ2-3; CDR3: CATQEDGRGTQYF; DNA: TGTGCCACCCAAGAGGACGGGAGGGGTACGCAGTATTTT
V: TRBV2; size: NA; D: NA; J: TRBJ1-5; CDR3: CASSADSNQPQHF; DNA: TGTGCCAGCAGTGCCGATAGCAATCAGCCCCAGCATTTT
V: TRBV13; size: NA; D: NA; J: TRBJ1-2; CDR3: CASSLGVLGDGYTF; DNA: TGTGCCAGCAGCTTAGGCGTTTTGGGGGATGGCTACACCTTC
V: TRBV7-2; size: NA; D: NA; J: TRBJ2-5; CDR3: CASSLTPTQYF; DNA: TGTGCCAGCAGCTTAACTCCTACCCAGTACTTC
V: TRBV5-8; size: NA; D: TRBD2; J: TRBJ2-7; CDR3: CASSLSLAGNEQYF; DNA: TGTGCCAGCAGCTTGAGCCTAGCGGGGAACGAGCAGTACTTC
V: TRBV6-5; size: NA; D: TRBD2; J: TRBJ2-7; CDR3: CASSLRGGEQYF; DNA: TGTGCCAGCAGCTTACGGGGGGGCGAGCAGTACTTC
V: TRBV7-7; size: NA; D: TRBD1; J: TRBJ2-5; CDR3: CASSLTGTGVETQYF; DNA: TGTGCTAGCAGCTTAACCGGGACAGGGGTAGAGACCCAGTACTTC
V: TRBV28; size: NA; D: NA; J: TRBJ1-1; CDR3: CASSPLPDSTEAFF; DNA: TGTGCCAGCAGTCCACTTCCGGACAGCACTGAAGCTTTCTTT
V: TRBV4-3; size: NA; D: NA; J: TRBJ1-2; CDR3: CASSQEGAGSSYGYTF; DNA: TGCGCCAGCAGCCAAGAAGGGGCCGGGAGTAGCTATGGCTACACCTTC
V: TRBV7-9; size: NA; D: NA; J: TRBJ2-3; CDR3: CASSLFGDSTDTQYF; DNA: TGTGCCAGCAGCTTATTCGGGGACTCCACAGATACGCAGTATTTT
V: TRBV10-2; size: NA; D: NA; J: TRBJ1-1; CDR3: CASSGLWTEAFF; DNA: TGCGCCAGCAGTGGTCTCTGGACTGAAGCTTTCTTT
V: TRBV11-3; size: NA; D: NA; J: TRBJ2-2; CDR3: CASSYLTGELFF; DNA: TGTGCCAGCAGCTACCTCACCGGGGAGCTGTTTTTT
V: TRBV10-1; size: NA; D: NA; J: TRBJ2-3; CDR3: CASSEGGTDTQYF; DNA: TGCGCCAGCAGTGAGGGGGGAACAGATACGCAGTATTTT
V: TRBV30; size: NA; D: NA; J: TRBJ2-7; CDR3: CAWSVVELPSAQYF; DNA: TGTGCCTGGAGTGTTGTCGAATTACCTTCTGCGCAGTACTTC
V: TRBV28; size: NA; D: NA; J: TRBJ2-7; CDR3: CASSPHVGYEQYF; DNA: TGTGCCAGCAGTCCCCACGTAGGCTACGAGCAGTACTTC
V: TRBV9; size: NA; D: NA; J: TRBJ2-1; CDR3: CASSVAGRGDNEQFF; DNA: TGTGCCAGCAGCGTAGCGGGGAGGGGGGACAATGAGCAGTTCTTC
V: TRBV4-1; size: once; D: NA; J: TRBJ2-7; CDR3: CASSQEIPPYEQYF; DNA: TGCGCCAGCAGCCAAGAGATTCCCCCCTACGAGCAGTACTTC
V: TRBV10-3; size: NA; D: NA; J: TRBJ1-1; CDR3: CAISRSDTEAFF; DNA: TGTGCCATCAGTCGATCGGACACTGAAGCTTTCTTT
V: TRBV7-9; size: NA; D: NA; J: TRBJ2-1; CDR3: CASSLAETRREQFF; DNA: TGTGCCAGCAGCTTAGCGGAGACTAGGAGAGAGCAGTTCTTC
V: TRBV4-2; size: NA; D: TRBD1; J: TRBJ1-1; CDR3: CASSQEGQGSTEAFF; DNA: TGTGCCAGCAGCCAAGAGGGACAGGGATCCACTGAAGCTTTCTTT
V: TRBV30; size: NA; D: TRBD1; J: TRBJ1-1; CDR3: CAWGDRNTEAFF; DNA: TGTGCCTGGGGGGACAGGAACACTGAAGCTTTCTTT
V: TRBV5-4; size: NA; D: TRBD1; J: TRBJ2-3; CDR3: CASSWWDRGEDTQYF; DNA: TGTGCCAGCAGCTGGTGGGACAGGGGGGAAGATACGCAGTATTTT